The 10 T cell receptor beta chains given below trace back to one sample, sequenced in a study of PD-L1 blockade in urothelial cancer. The table came from immunoSEQ multiplex PCR; TCRdb's copy has only in-frame clones and leaves some out. The sample holds 100,000 or so clones, roughly nine tenths seen once. Specimen: PBMCs, collected around atezolizumab (anti-PD-L1) treatment. These receptors were taken from a woman older than 75 with urothelial cancer.

This chain joins TRBV11-3 and TRBJ2-1, with D possibly matching TRBD1 (6 bases). V gave up 3 bases and J gave up 4 bases, with 13 bases separating them. The germline CDR1 and CDR2 sequences are SGHNT and YENEEA. This CDR3 spans 15 amino acids. The CDR3 reads CASSFGTTHYNEQFF. CDR3 bases: TGTGCCAGCAGCTTCGGGACAACGCATTACAATGAGCAGTTCTTC. Drawing the rest from reference TRBV11-3 and TRBJ2-1, the complete variable domain is EAGVVQSPRYKIIEKKQPVAFWCNPISGHNTLYWYLQNLGQGPELLIRYENEEAVDDSQLPKDRFSAERLKGVDSTLKIQPAELGDSAVYLCASSFGTTHYNEQFFGPGTRLTVL.

V is TRBV19 and J is TRBJ1-3; 7 nucleotides agree with TRBD1. V dropped 6 bases and J dropped 12; count of bases not matched to a gene: 17. The V gene's germline CDR1 is LNHDA and CDR2 SQIVND (reference sequence). The length of the CDR3 is 15 residues. Here the CDR3 reads CASSSTHSDRFNIYF. The CDR3 region has the DNA TGTGCCAGTAGCTCCACTCACTCGGACAGGTTCAACATATATTTT.

The chain combines TRBV28 with TRBJ2-1, with 8 bases lining up with TRBD1. V lost 7 bases, J lost 7 bases, and 9 bases stayed unmatched. The CDR3 extends over 14 amino acids. CDR1 and CDR2 from the germline V gene are MDHEN and SYDVKM. The CDR3 spells CASIPGTGMNEQFF. CDR3 DNA: TGTGCCAGCATCCCCGGGACAGGTATGAATGAGCAGTTCTTC.

DNA of the CDR3: TGTGCCAGCACCCCGGGACTAGCGGGGTACAATGAGCAGTTCTTC. It specifies CASTPGLAGYNEQFF. This chain joins TRBV6-5 and TRBJ2-1, with TRBD2 identical over 13 bases. Germline V lookup: CDR1 MNHEY, CDR2 SVGAGI. Unmatched junction bases numbered 4, after V lost 7 bases and J lost 4 bases. The CDR3 has 15 residues.

Only one count was recorded for this clone. The genes are TRBV7-2 and TRBJ1-1; D ambiguous. Trimming shortened V by 0 bases and J by 0 bases, and 8 bases separated the two germline ends. This CDR3 region has 15 residues. Germline V gene data show CDR1 as SGHTA and CDR2 as FQGNSA. The CDR3 loop is CASSLAQAMNTEAFF. In DNA, the CDR3 is TGTGCCAGCAGCTTAGCTCAGGCGATGAACACTGAAGCTTTCTTT. Drawing the rest from reference TRBV7-2 and TRBJ1-1, the complete variable domain is GAGVSQSPSNKVTEKGKDVELRCDPISGHTALYWYRQSLGQGLEFLIYFQGNSAPDKSGLPSDRFSAERTGGSVSTLTIQRTQQEDSAVYLCASSLAQAMNTEAFFGQGTRLTVV.

This clone was seen just once. The rearrangement uses TRBV6-4 and TRBJ2-1; 9 bases map to TRBD2. Trimming cost V 6 bases and J 9 bases; bases outside gene matches: 6. Germline CDR1 and CDR2: MRHNA and SNTAGT. The CDR3 covers 13 residues. This CDR3 is CASRGGRAGEQFF. The CDR3 DNA is TGTGCCAGCAGGGGCGGGAGGGCCGGTGAGCAGTTCTTC.

The chain employs TRBV27 and TRBJ1-1, with D perhaps TRBD1 (5 bases). The CDR3 runs 14 residues. The germline V and J ends were trimmed by 0 bases and 4 bases, with 9 bases remaining between them. Germline lookup yields CDR1 MNHEY and CDR2 SMNVEV (reference sequence). This CDR3 is CASSLSQGPTEAFF. The CDR3 DNA reads as TGTGCCAGCAGTTTATCCCAGGGCCCCACTGAAGCTTTCTTT.

The chain recombines TRBV5-1 with TRBJ2-5, with a weak D call TRBD1 (6 bases). CDR1 is SGHRS and CDR2 is YFSETQ in the germline V gene. Trimming cost V 0 bases and J 0 bases, with 6 bases left between them. There are 14 residues in the CDR3. CDR3: CASSLGTDQETQYF. In nucleotides, the CDR3 is TGCGCCAGCAGCTTGGGGACAGACCAAGAGACCCAGTACTTC.

The chain employs TRBV15 and TRBJ1-1; TRBD1 aligns across 9 bases. The CDR3 sequence is 17 residues long. J lost 0 bases, V lost 1 base, and 6 bases had no gene match. Germline CDR1 is LNHNV and CDR2 is YYDKDF (reference sequence). The CDR3 bases are TGTGCCACCAGCAGAGGAGGAGGGACAGGGATGAACACTGAAGCTTTCTTT. Translation: CATSRGGGTGMNTEAFF.

In its sample, this clone was seen once. The chain uses TRBV7-3 and TRBJ2-6; a weak D match, TRBD2 (6 bases). There are 15 residues in the CDR3. CDR1 is SGHTA, CDR2 FQGTGA, per germline. Between the trimmed V and J ends, which lost 2 bases and 1 base, there was a span of 6 bases. CDR3 amino acids: CASSLGGSGANVLTF. The CDR3 coding sequence is TGTGCCAGCAGCTTAGGGGGGTCTGGGGCCAACGTCCTGACTTTC. The full variable domain, rest sourced from reference TRBV7-3 and TRBJ2-6, is GAGVSQTPSNKVTEKGKYVELRCDPISGHTALYWYRQSLGQGPEFLIYFQGTGAADDSGLPNDRFFAVRPEGSVSTLKIQRTERGDSAVYLCASSLGGSGANVLTFGAGSRLTVL.